Sequencing of this T cell receptor beta chain was carried out in a study of T-cell reconstitution after alpha-beta-depleted transplantation in children. General study findings and limits: High day-60 TCRbeta diversity in some patients came from surviving recipient T cells and thymic progenitors. Reportedly, only several hundred clones from non-depleted graft cells drove alpha-beta T-cell counts at about two months.

The germline gives CDR1 SGHTA, CDR2 FQGTGA. CDR3 length: 13 amino acids. V gave up 0 bases and J gave up 6 bases, with 7 bases separating them. Unique molecular identifiers were used to barcode this TCRbeta library. TCRdb re-called the PCR reads with MiXCR, one entry per CDR3 protein. The table lists roughly 310,000 distinct CDR3 sequences, around 20% of them singletons, with around 9.9% in the top ten. The sample holds a few counts of this clonotype. Its target is not known. V and J are TRBV7-3 and TRBJ2-3; D possibly corresponds to TRBD2 (5 bases). The material sequenced was PBMCs, mostly from graft donor cells, taken 180 days after TCRalphabeta/CD19-depleted stem cell transplant. The TCR was taken from a male patient between 10 and 17 years old who had a stem cell transplant for acute lymphoblastic leukemia, so the T cells may come from the graft donor. CDR3 bases: TGTGCCAGCAGCTTAACTGGACTGGATACGCAGTATTTT. Its protein product is CASSLTGLDTQYF.